These T cell receptor beta chains were read from a single sample in a study of human T cells and chemical hapten exposure. TCRdb redid the calling of the RACE reads with MiXCR, one entry per CDR3 protein. Among roughly 110,000 distinct CDR3 sequences listed, less than 15% were seen once. The starting material was whole blood, obtained in connection with sensitization to the hapten diphenylcyclopropenone (DPC). The receptors were gathered from a woman aged 50 to 65 with alopecia areata. Some clones in this sample may be carry-over from other donors' samples. CDR3s include the opening cysteine and the closing phenylalanine or tryptophan.

>TRBV6-6|TRBJ2-3
CAGSRGGSTDTQYF
>TRBV6-5|TRBJ2-3
CASSYSGLVNTDTQYF
>TRBV28|TRBJ1-5
CASIYRDSNQPQHF
>TRBV15|TRBJ2-7
CATSRDQTLEQYF
>TRBV7-9|TRBJ1-1
CASSFSGNTEAFF
>TRBV29-1|TRBJ2-7
CSVADRGPYEQYF
>TRBV12-3/TRBV12-4|TRBJ2-7
CASSLGLAVYEQYF
>TRBV20-1|TRBJ2-3
CSARGTGRTDTQYF
>TRBV4-2|TRBJ2-7
CASSQATGQGAYEQYF
>TRBV2|TRBJ1-5
CASSAHRGSNQPQHF
>TRBV12-3/TRBV12-4|TRBJ1-6
CASSSDISGSPLHF